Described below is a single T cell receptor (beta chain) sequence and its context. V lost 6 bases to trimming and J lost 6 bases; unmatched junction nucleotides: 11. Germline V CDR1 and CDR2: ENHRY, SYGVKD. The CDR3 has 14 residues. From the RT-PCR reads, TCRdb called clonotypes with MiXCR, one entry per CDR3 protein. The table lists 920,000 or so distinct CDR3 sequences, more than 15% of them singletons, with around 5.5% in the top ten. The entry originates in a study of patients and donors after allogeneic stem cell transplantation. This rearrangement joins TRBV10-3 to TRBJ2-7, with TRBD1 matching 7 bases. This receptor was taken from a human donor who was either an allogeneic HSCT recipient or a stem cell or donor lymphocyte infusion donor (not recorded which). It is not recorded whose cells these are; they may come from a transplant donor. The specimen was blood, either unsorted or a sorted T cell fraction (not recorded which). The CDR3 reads CAISTWTGGTEQYF. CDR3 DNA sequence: TGTGCCATCAGCACTTGGACAGGTGGGACCGAGCAGTACTTC.